The rows below give T cell receptor beta chains drawn from one sample of a study of cytomegalovirus exposure and HLA in healthy donors. The repertoire was sequenced with immunoSEQ multiplex PCR; TCRdb's copy has only in-frame clones and lacks some. The sample shows roughly 140,000 clones, and 2% to 3% sits with its ten largest clones. The specimen sequenced was PBMCs. The receptors shown here come from a man aged 40-49 years in good health and CMV-seronegative. CDR3s leave out the opening cysteine and the closing phenylalanine or tryptophan. D genes are given only for firm matches.

CDR3 length	D gene	V gene	J gene	CDR3 protein
12	NA	TRBV19	TRBJ1-1	ASSPLQGRSEAF
13	TRBD2	TRBV11-2	TRBJ2-7	ASSLAGGKDYEQY
14	NA	TRBV6-5	TRBJ2-2	ASSYQTGSNTGELF
14	TRBD1	TRBV11-1	TRBJ2-2	ASSLVGDRGHGELF
11	NA	TRBV7-9	TRBJ1-1	ASSLAGGVDAF
9	NA	TRBV5-4	TRBJ2-7	ASSLQREQY
13	TRBD1	TRBV18	TRBJ2-2	ASSPGQANTGELF
12	TRBD1	TRBV29-1	TRBJ1-4	SVRGDRGSEKLF
12	NA	TRBV5-8	TRBJ2-1	ASSLAGAYNEQF
13	TRBD1	TRBV6-4	TRBJ2-3	ASSAGQGFTDTQY
13	NA	TRBV6-5	TRBJ2-6	ASSYSDTGANVLT
12	TRBD1	TRBV19	TRBJ1-2	ASSNRDRVYGYT
11	NA	TRBV19	TRBJ1-2	ASSATGTYGYT
12	NA	TRBV19	TRBJ1-1	ASSTKGVNTEAF
13	TRBD1	TRBV7-2	TRBJ1-1	ASSLVARGLTEAF
12	NA	TRBV7-7	TRBJ2-2	ASSGLANTGELF
12	TRBD1	TRBV5-4	TRBJ1-2	ASSLTGAPYGYT
15	TRBD1	TRBV28	TRBJ2-7	ASSLGRVGTAAYEQY
12	NA	TRBV11-2	TRBJ2-7	ASSPRQGGYEQY
11	NA	TRBV6-6	TRBJ2-1	ASSYSRYNEQF
11	NA	TRBV7-2	TRBJ1-6	ASSPLENSPLH
13	NA	TRBV11-2	TRBJ2-6	ASSSQGVGANVLT
14	TRBD2	TRBV2	TRBJ2-3	ASIRGGATSTDTQY
11	NA	TRBV6-5	TRBJ1-5	ASSYAGNQPQH
13	TRBD2	TRBV7-8	TRBJ2-7	ASSPLAGDVHEQY
13	TRBD1	TRBV6-5	TRBJ1-2	ASSYSGTGFYGYT
14	TRBD2	TRBV7-9	TRBJ2-2	ASSPMTSGDTGELF
13	NA	TRBV25-1	TRBJ1-6	ASSDQYPENSPLH
11	NA	TRBV7-2	TRBJ1-1	ASSLGGGAEAF
14	TRBD1	TRBV5-3	TRBJ2-1	ARSPWGTGEDNEQF
9	NA	TRBV6-1	TRBJ2-7	ASSPSYEQY
13	TRBD1	TRBV19	TRBJ1-5	ASSAGTGGDQPQH
13	NA	TRBV18	TRBJ1-1	ASSDEGGPHTEAF
12	TRBD2	TRBV4-2	TRBJ2-3	ASSQESGGAAQY
12	NA	TRBV19	TRBJ1-6	ASSIGQFRSPLH
13	NA	TRBV7-7	TRBJ2-5	ASSLLGARVETQY
12	TRBD1	TRBV28	TRBJ1-1	ASSRTADRVEAF
13	NA	TRBV11-1	TRBJ2-7	ASSLVGQNGGEQY
13	TRBD2	TRBV7-7	TRBJ2-1	ASSFGTSGGDEQF
12	TRBD2	TRBV28	TRBJ2-1	ASRGLAGDNEQF
9	NA	TRBV19	TRBJ2-5	ASSTPETQY
14	NA	TRBV7-8	TRBJ1-4	ASSLGLAPISGKLF
12	TRBD1	TRBV15	TRBJ2-3	ATSWTGLLDTQY
14	NA	TRBV5-4	TRBJ1-1	ASSLYKSLGATEAF
9	NA	TRBV7-9	TRBJ2-7	ASSPFLEQY
13	NA	TRBV28	TRBJ1-1	ASSLGGATNTEAF
12	NA	TRBV7-8	TRBJ1-1	ASSLGDQVTEAF
14	TRBD2	TRBV9	TRBJ2-3	ASSVVPSGVPDTQY
11	TRBD1	TRBV6-5	TRBJ1-2	ASSRQGARGYT
11	NA	TRBV5-1	TRBJ2-5	ASSLGDQETQY
12	TRBD1	TRBV6-6	TRBJ2-3	ASTLRTGLDTQY
12	TRBD1	TRBV27	TRBJ2-7	ASSSRDRGYEQY